This TCR beta chain was identified during a study of cytomegalovirus exposure and HLA in healthy donors. The PCR made use of 60 Vbeta and 13 Jbeta primers. Repertoires were generated with immunoSEQ multiplex PCR, while TCRdb's copy carries only in-frame clones and drops some. The sample lists more than 90,000 clones, roughly three quarters seen once, with about 8.3% in the top ten. Study-wide results and limits: CMV serostatus was the only immune exposure information that was available.

A word on this clone: Its matching antigen is unknown.

V lost 6 bases to trimming and J lost 9 bases, with 11 bases between them. Germline values: CDR1 SQVTM, CDR2 ANQGSEA. CDR3 length: 11 residues. The sample was PBMCs. This receptor was obtained from a female donor in good health and CMV-seronegative. The chain uses TRBV29-1 and TRBJ2-2, with D tentatively TRBD2 (6 bases). In DNA, the CDR3 is TGCAGCGTGGGTAGCGGTAGGGAGCTGTTTTTT. Amino acid sequence: CSVGSGRELFF.